This T cell receptor beta chain was sequenced in a study of Graves' ophthalmopathy and Graves' hyperthyroidism. Exclusion applied to patients with other autoimmune diseases, uncontrolled infections, pregnancy or lactation. V lost 0 bases, J lost 5 bases, and 8 bases lay in between. The CDR3 is 14 residues long. Germline-derived CDR1 and CDR2 are SGHRS and YFSETQ. Scientists amplified the TCR beta CDR3 regions from RNA transcripts. Investigators did first-round RT-PCR with HTBI primers, then second-round multiplex PCR. TCRdb called the multiplex PCR reads again in MiXCR, with one record for every CDR3 protein. The top ten clones hold more than 5.5% of a sample with hundreds of thousands of distinct CDR3 sequences, about 20% of them seen once. In its sample, this clonotype was seen many times.

The TCR sequence derives from a woman younger than 35 with stable Graves' hyperthyroidism. Some clones in this sample may be carry-over from other donors' samples. The sequencing sample was made of peripheral blood. The chain employs TRBV5-1 and TRBJ2-2; D uncertain. In DNA, the CDR3 is TGCGCCAGCAGCTTGGATCCTGTTACCGGGGAGCTGTTTTTT. Translation: CASSLDPVTGELFF.